These 2 T cell receptor beta chains were sequenced from one sample in a study of regulatory T cells in long-lasting Graves disease. Described time point: persistent/refractory GD, antithyroid drugs over 5 years with positive TRAb. PBMC RNA was the source of the TCR library. Building the TCR beta libraries relied on iRepertoire HTBI primers, and CDR3 regions underwent Arm-PCR. TCRdb re-analysed the multiplex PCR reads in MiXCR, keeping a single row per CDR3 protein. The sample gives about 430,000 distinct CDR3 sequences, roughly a fifth of which show up once; roughly an eighth is in the top ten. The specimen was peripheral blood mononuclear cells (PBMCs), collected when the disease was refractory, from a patient treated with antithyroid drugs. The receptors stem from a female donor with Graves disease.

V and J are TRBV4-2 and TRBJ2-5; 11 bases fit TRBD2. This CDR3 is built from 17 residues. The V and J ends lost 5 bases and 2 bases, in that order; junction bases with no gene match: 10. Germline CDR1 LGHNA, CDR2 YNFKEQ. The CDR3 is CASSSQPGLAEQETQYF. CDR3 nucleotide sequence: TGTGCCAGCAGCTCACAACCGGGACTAGCGGAACAAGAGACCCAGTACTTC.

The chain recombines TRBV7-9 with TRBJ1-4; D may be TRBD1 (6 bases). There are 16 residues in the CDR3. Germline values: CDR1 SEHNR, CDR2 FQNEAQ (reference sequence). V shed 5 bases and J shed 8 bases, with 21 bases lying between them. CDR3 sequence reads: CASSHRTDIIHEKLFF. Written as DNA, the CDR3 is TGTGCCAGCAGCCACCGGACAGATATAATCCACGAAAAACTGTTTTTT. Full variable domain (rest looked up from reference TRBV7-9 and TRBJ1-4): DTGVSQNPRHKITKRGQNVTFRCDPISEHNRLYWYRQTLGQGPEFLTYFQNEAQLEKSRLLSDRFSAERPKGSFSTLEIQRTEQGDSAMYLCASSHRTDIIHEKLFFGSGTQLSVL.